This paragraph covers one T cell receptor (beta chain) sequence. It lacks a known antigen. No much larger clonotype is one base removed from it; base qualities were not supplied. The source of the sample is a study of shared clonotypes between healthy human individuals (dated by TCRdb to the early 2020s). Study-level background: A couple of women and a few men aged 18 to 49 years were included in the cohort. Leukapheresis yielded between about 0.9 and 8.9 billion PBMCs per donor. To increase sequencing depth and limit assay-specific biases, different laboratories used diverse techniques to prepare libraries and sequence TCR repertoires. Per donor, three plates each were used for CD4 naive and CD4 memory, two for CD8 naive, and one for CD8 memory. Blood TCR repertoires of roughly five healthy adults were deeply sequenced to estimate repertoire size and the extent of clonotype sharing between individuals.

The CDR3 covers 13 residues, taking in both the cysteine and the phenylalanine. Kept here is only the CDR3 DNA, which spans 39 bases and is read in frame from base 1. From the germline V gene (reference sequence), CDR1 is WNHNN and CDR2 is SYGVQD. V loses 8 bases, J loses 0 bases, and the germline ends lie 10 bases apart. Using the deep immunoSEQ assay, multiplex PCR amplified TCR CDR3 regions from genomic DNA. Genomic DNA extracted from each cell subset was distributed evenly over all wells of several immunoSEQ 96-well plates, and each plate served as one replicate. For sorted subsets, 200 to 250 ng of genomic DNA, equivalent to roughly 30,000 T cell genomes, went into each replicate PCR. Purified libraries were quantified with a Qubit 3.0 fluorometer, sized on a Bioanalyzer 2100, and re-quantified with the KAPA Library Quantification kit. A separate single-read 150-cycle Illumina NextSeq 550 flow cell was used to sequence each immunoSEQ 96-well plate. In the authors' own workflow: Because the immunoSEQ output held only junctional sequences and lacked quality scores, the filtering could not match the filtering applied to full-length reads. To assign V/J genes and CDR3, sequences were annotated using PyIR, a Python wrapper for IgBLAST v1.9, with IMGT germline references. Reads were removed for weak V/J assignments (E-value above 1e-6), missing CDR3, stop codons, out-of-frame junctions, or ambiguous translated residues. A V3J clonotype was defined by an identical inferred V gene, J gene, and CDR3 amino acid sequence. Percentage overlap between repertoires was calculated by dividing the number of shared unique clonotypes by the size of the smaller repertoire. Repertoire richness was assessed with RTK rarefaction, the Chao1 estimator, and Recon v2.1 estimates of unobserved clonotypes. Generation probabilities were computed with OLGA for all TCRbeta clonotypes obtained by the gDNA method from four donors. TCRdb re-hosts the immuneACCESS table, in-frame sequences only. Its copies lack some clones; in the studies checked, an unresolved V gene accounts for under half of them, and the cause for the rest is not known. That table is the source of V, J and clone size, and D and trimming were worked out from the DNA. Recorded for this sample are millions of clones; about 95% of them occurred a single time. The ten largest clones capture around 1.1% of the sample.

The full study reports these points: Across a few donors, around 5% of naive CD4, over 3% of naive CD8, 2.3% of memory CD4, and about 0.4% of memory CD8 clonotypes were shared. Pairwise subsampling led to the expectation that sequencing depth would affect the degree of clonotype sharing among donors. Estimated clonotype richness was generally larger for naive than for memory subsets. Sampling was limited to blood, and TCR repertoires in tissue likely differ from TCR repertoires in blood. Even with the large sequencing depth, rarefaction of the sorted-subset datasets indicated that sequencing was incomplete. Compared with non-shared clonotypes, the clonotypes found in all four sorted-subset donors had higher generation probabilities. Because the study included a small number of donors, the genetic and exposure-history diversity represented was limited.

CD8 naive samples were obtained by positive selection for CCR7 among CD45RO-negative cells, yielding a CD45RA+CCR7+ population from which TemRA cells were excluded. Healthy HIV-negative adults with no recently reported acute infections or vaccinations were included as donors. Every donor was a Caucasian adult residing in Nashville, Tennessee, USA. Blood was obtained by leukapheresis, after which PBMCs were separated by Ficoll-Histopaque density gradient centrifugation and cryopreserved in liquid nitrogen vapor phase. Purity and quantity of every magnetically sorted T cell population were checked by analytical flow cytometry. Each sorted fraction had its genomic DNA isolated and then quantified by UV absorbance on a Nanodrop 2000c.

The sample was naive CD8+ T cells sorted from blood. The cell subset or site label, read with the paper, signifies: CD45RA+CCR7+. The clonotype comes from a man younger than 35 in good health. This chain is built from TRBV10-1 and TRBJ1-1; no D gene can be assigned with confidence. In nucleotides, the sequence is TGCGCCAGCCCAGGAGATGTGAACACTGAAGCTTTCTTT. It translates as CASPGDVNTEAFF.